Presented here are 14 T cell receptor beta chains from one specimen sequenced in a study of blood T cell repertoires in COVID-19. Data came from immunoSEQ multiplex PCR; TCRdb stores just in-frame clones and leaves some out. The data contain about 230,000 clones, roughly 80% of them singletons. The sequencing input was peripheral blood. These receptors were taken from a woman older than 75 with acute or convalescent COVID-19.

The chain joins TRBV27 to TRBJ2-7; 12 bases align to TRBD2. Germline CDR1 reads MNHEY; CDR2 reads SMNVEV (reference sequence). The V gene end was trimmed by 3 bases and the J gene end by 3 bases; junction bases not matched to a gene: 3. This CDR3 is built from 15 residues. DNA for the CDR3: TGTGCCAGCAGTTTCCGGACTAGCGGGAACTACGAGCAGTACTTC. Translated, it gives CASSFRTSGNYEQYF.

The genes are TRBV29-1 and TRBJ2-3; D unclear. Trimming shortened V by 8 bases and J by 0 bases, and 9 bases separated the two germline ends. CDR3 length: 12 residues. The germline gives CDR1 SQVTM, CDR2 ANQGSEA. The CDR3 nucleotides are TGCAGCAGCCGGAGAAGCACAGATACGCAGTATTTT. It specifies CSSRRSTDTQYF.

This clone occurred once. The chain combines TRBV27 with TRBJ2-2; 10 nucleotides line up with TRBD2. The CDR3 has 16 residues. In germline, CDR1 is MNHEY, CDR2 SMNVEV (reference sequence). After removal of 8 bases from V and 6 bases from J, the junction contained 12 bases not matched to a gene. The CDR3 reads CASAPLEAGGPGELFF. CDR3 nucleotide sequence: TGTGCCAGCGCCCCTCTGGAAGCGGGAGGGCCCGGGGAGCTGTTTTTT.

The genes are TRBV7-6 and TRBJ2-2; 8 nucleotides line up with TRBD2. V lost 4 bases to trimming and J lost 9 bases; unmatched junction nucleotides: 7. The CDR3 runs 14 residues. Germline V gene data show CDR1 as SGHVS and CDR2 as FNYEAQ. The DNA for the CDR3 is TGTGCCAGCAGCTCCGGACTAGCCGTCCGGGAGCTGTTTTTT. Protein product: CASSSGLAVRELFF.

V and J are TRBV5-6 and TRBJ1-1; no firm D call. With 0 bases removed from V and 1 base from J, the gap between germline ends came to 7 bases. Looked up from germline, CDR1 is SGHDT and CDR2 is YYEEEE. The CDR3 is 14 amino acids. The CDR3 sequence is CASSLVGRNTEAFF. CDR3 nucleotide sequence: TGTGCCAGCAGCTTGGTCGGGAGGAACACTGAAGCTTTCTTT.

This chain connects TRBV5-1 to TRBJ1-1; 9 bases agree with TRBD1. The CDR3 consists of 14 residues. Germline V CDR1 and CDR2: SGHRS, YFSETQ. V was clipped by 5 bases and J by 0 bases; unmatched bases: 2. The CDR3 region is CASRRDRVNTEAFF. CDR3 coding DNA: TGCGCCAGCAGGAGGGACAGGGTGAACACTGAAGCTTTCTTT.

This clone ranks as medium-sized (0.01 to 0.1%). The chain carries TRBV7-2 and TRBJ1-1, with D tentatively TRBD1 (5 bases). CDR3 length equals 15 residues. Germline assignment: CDR1 SGHTA and CDR2 FQGNSA. Trimming removed 1 base at V and 7 bases at J, with 16 bases between. CDR3: CASSLEDRYYVEAFF. The DNA of the CDR3 is TGTGCCAGCAGCTTAGAAGACAGATACTACGTTGAAGCTTTCTTT. The variable domain in full, with the rest retrieved from reference TRBV7-2 and TRBJ1-1, is GAGVSQSPSNKVTEKGKDVELRCDPISGHTALYWYRQSLGQGLEFLIYFQGNSAPDKSGLPSDRFSAERTGGSVSTLTIQRTQQEDSAVYLCASSLEDRYYVEAFFGQGTRLTVV.

The V and J genes are TRBV18 and TRBJ2-2, with TRBD1 identical over 9 bases. CDR1 is KGHSH and CDR2 is LQKENI in the germline V gene. The CDR3 loop spans 16 amino acids. V trimming: 4 bases; J trimming: 6 bases; junction bases outside the gene matches: 9. The CDR3 region is CASSQEQGAHPGELFF. In nucleotides, the CDR3 is TGTGCCAGCTCACAGGAACAGGGGGCCCATCCCGGGGAGCTGTTTTTT.

The chain recombines TRBV3-1 (or the pseudogene TRBV3-2) with TRBJ1-3; 10 bases map to TRBD1. V trimming: 4 bases; J trimming: 1 base; junction bases outside the gene matches: 4. CDR3 length: 16 amino acids. CDR1 and CDR2 (germline): LGHDT, YNNKEL (reference sequence). The CDR3 loop reads CASSPDRGWSGNTIYF. CDR3 bases: TGTGCCAGCAGCCCGGACAGGGGGTGGTCTGGAAACACCATATATTTT.

This sequence joins TRBV3-1 (or the pseudogene TRBV3-2) and TRBJ2-3, with D tentatively TRBD2 (5 bases). V lost 1 base and J lost 0, with 14 bases in between. Germline V lookup: CDR1 LGHDT, CDR2 YNNKEL (reference sequence). This CDR3 spans 17 amino acids. The CDR3 coding sequence is TGTGCCAGCAGCCAAGGCCCCACCTTAGCGAGCACAGATACGCAGTATTTT. Encoded protein: CASSQGPTLASTDTQYF.

The V call is TRBV3-1 (or the pseudogene TRBV3-2), the J call TRBJ2-5; D might be TRBD2 (5 bases). The ends were cut back, 1 base at V and 5 bases at J, with 14 bases in the middle. CDR1 is LGHDT and CDR2 is YNNKEL in the germline V gene (reference sequence). The CDR3 spans 15 residues. CDR3 DNA: TGTGCCAGCAGCCAAGCCGGACTTATTGGGGAGACCCAGTACTTC. This sequence encodes CASSQAGLIGETQYF.

The chain uses TRBV13 and TRBJ2-5; 7 bases line up with TRBD2. The germline V gene encodes CDR1 PRHDT and CDR2 FYEKMQ (reference sequence). V shed 4 bases, J shed 4 bases, and the junction held 9 bases outside the gene matches. The CDR3 is made up of 15 amino acids. The CDR3 sequence is CASSSTMRGIETQYF. In DNA, the CDR3 is TGTGCCAGCAGCTCCACCATGCGGGGGATAGAGACCCAGTACTTC. The whole variable domain, filled in from reference TRBV13 and TRBJ2-5, reads AAGVIQSPRHLIKEKRETATLKCYPIPRHDTVYWYQQGPGQDPQFLISFYEKMQSDKGSIPDRFSAQQFSDYHSELNMSSLELGDSALYFCASSSTMRGIETQYFGPGTRLLVL.

This chain links TRBV5-1 with TRBJ2-5; 8 positions match TRBD2. In germline, CDR1 is SGHRS, CDR2 YFSETQ. The CDR3 is 17 amino acids. The junction had 14 bases not matched to a gene; V was cut back by 4 bases and J by 3 bases. CDR3 sequence: CASSQTPGGALKETQYF. The CDR3 DNA reads TGCGCCAGCAGCCAAACCCCGGGAGGGGCCCTCAAAGAGACCCAGTACTTC.

This clone appeared a few times. The chain carries TRBV28 and TRBJ1-6; 8 bases map to TRBD1. This CDR3 contains 18 residues. Trimming removed 5 bases from V and 0 bases from J; junction bases left unmatched: 9. CDR1 is MDHEN and CDR2 is SYDVKM in the germline V gene. The CDR3: CASSLKTGESSYNSPLHF. The DNA for the CDR3 is TGTGCCAGCAGTCTAAAGACAGGGGAAAGCTCCTATAATTCACCCCTCCACTTT.